The clone carrying this TCR beta chain was counted once. Its antigen remains unidentified. The data stem from a study of OX40 agonist ivuxolimab in advanced cancers. Study-wide points: Among the lowest peripheral clonal expansion occurred in 0.1-3.0 mg/kg partial responders. The antigens recognized by the expanded peripheral T cells, that is their antigen specificity, were not determined.

This CDR3 region has 14 residues. The V gene's germline CDR1 is LNHDA and CDR2 SQIVND (reference sequence). With 7 bases removed from V and 8 bases from J, the gap between germline ends came to 20 bases. Method: immunoSEQ multiplex PCR; TCRdb's copy keeps in-frame clones and lacks some. The sample shows approximately 80,000 clones, 90% of them seen only once. The receptor was derived from an adult with an advanced solid tumor such as melanoma, head and neck, liver or kidney cancer. The material sequenced was CD4+ or CD8+ T cells sorted from blood, taken in a trial of the OX40 agonist ivuxolimab. The chain couples TRBV19 to TRBJ1-2; D is perhaps TRBD1 (6 bases). CDR3 loop: CASKDGRGPSGYTF. The CDR3 DNA reads TGTGCCAGTAAGGACGGCAGGGGTCCCAGCGGCTACACCTTC.